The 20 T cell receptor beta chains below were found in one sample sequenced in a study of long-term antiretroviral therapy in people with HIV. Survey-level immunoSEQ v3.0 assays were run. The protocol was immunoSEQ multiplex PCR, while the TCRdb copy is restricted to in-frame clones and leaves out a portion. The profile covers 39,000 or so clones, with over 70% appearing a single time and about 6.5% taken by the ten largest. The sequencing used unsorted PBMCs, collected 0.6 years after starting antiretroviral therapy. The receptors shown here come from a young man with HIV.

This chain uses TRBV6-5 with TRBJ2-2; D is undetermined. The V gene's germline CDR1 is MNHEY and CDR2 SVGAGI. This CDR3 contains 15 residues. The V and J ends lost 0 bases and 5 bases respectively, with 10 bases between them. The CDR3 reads CASSYSRRITGELFF. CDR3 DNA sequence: TGTGCCAGCAGTTACTCGAGACGGATAACCGGGGAGCTGTTTTTT.

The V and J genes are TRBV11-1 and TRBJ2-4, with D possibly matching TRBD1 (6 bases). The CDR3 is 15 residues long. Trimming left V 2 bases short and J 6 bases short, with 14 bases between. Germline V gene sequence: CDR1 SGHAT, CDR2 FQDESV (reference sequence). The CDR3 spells CASSLSNRARNIQYF. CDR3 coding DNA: TGTGCCAGCAGCTTATCTAACAGGGCTAGAAACATTCAGTACTTC.

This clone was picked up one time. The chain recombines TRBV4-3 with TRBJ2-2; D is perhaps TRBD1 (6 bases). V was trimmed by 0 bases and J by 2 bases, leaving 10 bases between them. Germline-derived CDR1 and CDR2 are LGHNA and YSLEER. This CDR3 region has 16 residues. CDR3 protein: CASSQDLGHNTGELFF. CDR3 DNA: TGCGCCAGCAGCCAAGATCTGGGACACAACACCGGGGAGCTGTTTTTT.

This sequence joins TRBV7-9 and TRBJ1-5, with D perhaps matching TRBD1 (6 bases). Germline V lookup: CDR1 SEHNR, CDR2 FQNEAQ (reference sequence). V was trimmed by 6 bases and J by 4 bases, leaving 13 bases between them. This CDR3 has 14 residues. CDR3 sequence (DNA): TGTGCCAGCAGTCCTCTCGGACAGAATCAGCCCCAGCATTTT. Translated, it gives CASSPLGQNQPQHF.

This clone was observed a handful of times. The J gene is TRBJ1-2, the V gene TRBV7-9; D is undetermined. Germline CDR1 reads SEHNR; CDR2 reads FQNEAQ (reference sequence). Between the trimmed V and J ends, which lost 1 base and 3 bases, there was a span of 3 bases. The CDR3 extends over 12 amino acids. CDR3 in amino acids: CASSLDYYGYTF. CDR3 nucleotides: TGTGCCAGCAGCTTAGACTACTATGGCTACACCTTC.

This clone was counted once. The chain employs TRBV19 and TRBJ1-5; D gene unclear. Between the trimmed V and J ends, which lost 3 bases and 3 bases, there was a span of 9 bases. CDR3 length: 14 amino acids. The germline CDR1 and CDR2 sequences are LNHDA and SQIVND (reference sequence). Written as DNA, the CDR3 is TGTGCCAGTAGTATGGTACAGATCAATCAGCCCCAGCATTTT. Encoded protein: CASSMVQINQPQHF.

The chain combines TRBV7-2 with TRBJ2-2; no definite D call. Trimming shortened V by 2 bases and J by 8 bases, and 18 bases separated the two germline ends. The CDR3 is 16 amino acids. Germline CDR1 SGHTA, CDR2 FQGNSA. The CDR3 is CASSLRAPQTGGELFF. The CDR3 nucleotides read TGTGCCAGCAGCTTAAGGGCCCCCCAAACCGGGGGGGAGCTGTTTTTT.

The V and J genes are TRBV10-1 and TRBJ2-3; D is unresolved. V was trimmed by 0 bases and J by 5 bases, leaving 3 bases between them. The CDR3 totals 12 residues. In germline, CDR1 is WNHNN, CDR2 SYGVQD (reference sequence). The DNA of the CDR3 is TGCGCCAGCAGTGAGTCCTTAGATACGCAGTATTTT. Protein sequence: CASSESLDTQYF.

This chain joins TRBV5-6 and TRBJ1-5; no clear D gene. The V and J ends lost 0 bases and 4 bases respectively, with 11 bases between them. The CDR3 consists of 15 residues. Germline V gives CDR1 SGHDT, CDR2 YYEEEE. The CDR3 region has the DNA TGTGCCAGCAGCTTGGTGGGTAGTTTAAATCAGCCCCAGCATTTT. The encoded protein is CASSLVGSLNQPQHF.

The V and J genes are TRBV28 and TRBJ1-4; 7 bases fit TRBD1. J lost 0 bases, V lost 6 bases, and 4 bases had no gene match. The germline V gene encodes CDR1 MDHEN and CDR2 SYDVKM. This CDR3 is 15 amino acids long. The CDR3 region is CASSRQGATNEKLFF. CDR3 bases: TGTGCCAGCAGCCGCCAGGGGGCAACTAATGAAAAACTGTTTTTT.

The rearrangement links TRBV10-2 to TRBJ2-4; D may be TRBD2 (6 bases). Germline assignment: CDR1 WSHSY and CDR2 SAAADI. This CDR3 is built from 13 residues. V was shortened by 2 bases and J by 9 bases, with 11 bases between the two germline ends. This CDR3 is CASSEGARGIQYF. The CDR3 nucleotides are TGCGCCAGCAGTGAGGGCGCGCGGGGCATTCAGTACTTC.

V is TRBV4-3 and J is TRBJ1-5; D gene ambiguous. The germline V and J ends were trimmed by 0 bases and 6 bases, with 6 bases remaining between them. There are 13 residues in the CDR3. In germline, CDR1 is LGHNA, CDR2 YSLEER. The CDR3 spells CASSQDMSQPQHF. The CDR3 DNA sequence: TGCGCCAGCAGCCAAGATATGAGTCAGCCCCAGCATTTT.

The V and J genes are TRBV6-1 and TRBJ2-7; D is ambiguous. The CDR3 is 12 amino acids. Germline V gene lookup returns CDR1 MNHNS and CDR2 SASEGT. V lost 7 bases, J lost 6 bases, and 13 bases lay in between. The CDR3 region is CASKPRVGEQYF. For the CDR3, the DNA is TGTGCCAGCAAGCCTAGGGTAGGCGAGCAGTACTTC.

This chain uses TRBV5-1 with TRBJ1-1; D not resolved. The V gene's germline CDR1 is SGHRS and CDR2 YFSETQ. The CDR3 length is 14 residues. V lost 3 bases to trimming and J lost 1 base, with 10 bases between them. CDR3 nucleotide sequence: TGCGCCAGCAGCTGGACGGGTAAGAACACTGAAGCTTTCTTT. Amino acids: CASSWTGKNTEAFF.

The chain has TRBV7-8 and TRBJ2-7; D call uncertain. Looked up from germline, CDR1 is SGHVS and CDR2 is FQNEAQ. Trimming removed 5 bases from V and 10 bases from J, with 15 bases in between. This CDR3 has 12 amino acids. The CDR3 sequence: CASSRMEAEQYF. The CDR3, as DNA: TGTGCCAGCAGCAGGATGGAAGCTGAACAGTACTTC. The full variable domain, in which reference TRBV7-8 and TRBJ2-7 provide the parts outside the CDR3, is GAGVSQSPRYKVAKRGQDVALRCDPISGHVSLFWYQQALGQGPEFLTYFQNEAQLDKSGLPSDRFFAERPEGSVSTLKIQRTQQEDSAVYLCASSRMEAEQYFGPGTRLTVT.

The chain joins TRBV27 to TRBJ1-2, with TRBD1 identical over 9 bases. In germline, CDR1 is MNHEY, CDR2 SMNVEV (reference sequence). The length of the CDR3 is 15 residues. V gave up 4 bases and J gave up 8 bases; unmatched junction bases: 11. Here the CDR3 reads CASSSPGTGFRGYTF. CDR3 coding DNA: TGTGCCAGCAGTTCCCCCGGGACAGGGTTCAGGGGCTACACCTTC.

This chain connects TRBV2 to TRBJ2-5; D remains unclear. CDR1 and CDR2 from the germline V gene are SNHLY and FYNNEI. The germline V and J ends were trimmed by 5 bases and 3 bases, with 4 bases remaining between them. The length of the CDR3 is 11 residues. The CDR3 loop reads CASSTKETQYF. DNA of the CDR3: TGTGCCAGCAGTACTAAAGAGACCCAGTACTTC.

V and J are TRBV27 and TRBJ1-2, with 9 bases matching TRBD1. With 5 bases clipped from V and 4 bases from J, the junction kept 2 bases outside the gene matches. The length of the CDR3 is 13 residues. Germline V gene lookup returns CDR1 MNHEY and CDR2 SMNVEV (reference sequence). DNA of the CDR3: TGTGCCAGCAGTCCGGACAGGGGCTATGGCTACACCTTC. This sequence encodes CASSPDRGYGYTF.

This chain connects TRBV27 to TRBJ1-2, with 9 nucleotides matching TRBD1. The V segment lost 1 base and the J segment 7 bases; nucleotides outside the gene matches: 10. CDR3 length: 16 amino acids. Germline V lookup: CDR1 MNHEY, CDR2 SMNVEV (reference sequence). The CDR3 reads CASSLWVGQGLFGYTF. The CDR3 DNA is TGTGCCAGCAGTTTATGGGTGGGACAGGGTCTCTTTGGCTACACCTTC.

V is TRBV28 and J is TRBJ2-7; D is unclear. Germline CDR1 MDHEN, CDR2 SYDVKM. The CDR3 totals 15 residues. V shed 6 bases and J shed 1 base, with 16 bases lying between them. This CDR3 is CASSHVAAVSYEQYF. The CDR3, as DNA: TGTGCCAGCAGCCATGTGGCAGCCGTGTCCTACGAGCAGTACTTC.